The 8 T cell receptor beta chains below come from one sample, sequenced in a study of breast tumors, draining lymph nodes, adjacent tissues. Breast cancer patients provided tissue from their axillary draining lymph nodes. TCRdb redid the calling of the multiplex PCR reads with MiXCR, one entry per CDR3 protein. The data hold 170,000 or so distinct CDR3 sequences, with approximately 33% observed a single time. Sequences were obtained from axillary lymph node tissue. These receptors were taken from a female donor with breast cancer. Some clones in this sample may be carry-over from other donors' samples.

DNA for the CDR3: TGTGCCAGCAGTTCCTCGTGGGGTAGATTCGCCTACGAGCAGTACTTC. As protein: CASSSSWGRFAYEQYF. The chain employs TRBV6-5 and TRBJ2-7; unclear D gene. The germline V and J ends were trimmed by 4 bases and 2 bases, with 18 bases remaining between them. CDR3 length equals 16 residues. Germline-derived CDR1 and CDR2 are MNHEY and SVGAGI.

Note on this clonotype: This may come from a read error, since a much larger clone is one base off. The chain uses TRBV6-5 and TRBJ2-3; possibly TRBD2 for D (5 bases). This CDR3 comprises 16 residues. Trimming took off 2 bases at V and 6 bases at J, with 18 bases between the two ends. The germline gives CDR1 MNHEY, CDR2 SVGAGI. The CDR3: CASSYRWAGSGDTQYF. The CDR3 nucleotides read TGTGCCAGCAGTTACCGCTGGGCAGGCTCGGGGGATACGCAGTATTTT.

Comment on this clonotype: A much larger clone differs by one base, so this may be a read error. The CDR3 DNA reads as TGTGCCAGCAGCTCTCCGAATGGAAACACCACATATTTT. Its protein product is CASSSPNGNTTYF. This chain connects TRBV6-5 to TRBJ1-3; D remains unclear. This CDR3 contains 13 residues. Germline V gives CDR1 MNHEY, CDR2 SVGAGI.

This clonotype has ten or more counts. The chain combines TRBV11-2 with TRBJ2-3; 8 bases are shared with TRBD2. The CDR3 sequence is 16 residues long. Germline V CDR1 and CDR2: SGHAT, FQNNGV. With 6 bases clipped from V and 2 bases from J, the junction kept 10 bases outside the gene matches. The CDR3 region is CASRPQVAGNTDTQYF. The DNA of the CDR3 is TGTGCCAGCAGACCTCAGGTAGCGGGGAACACAGATACGCAGTATTTT. Using reference TRBV11-2 and TRBJ2-3 for the parts outside the CDR3, the full variable domain is EAGVAQSPRYKIIEKRQSVAFWCNPISGHATLYWYQQILGQGPKLLIQFQNNGVVDDSQLPKDRFSAERLKGVDSTLKIQPAKLEDSAVYLCASRPQVAGNTDTQYFGPGTRLTVL.

The CDR3 loop is CASSPNGERIGEEPGNTIYF. The CDR3, as DNA: TGTGCCAGCAGTCCGAACGGGGAAAGGATCGGGGAGGAACCTGGAAACACCATATATTTT. This chain uses TRBV6-2 or TRBV6-3 with TRBJ1-3; no clear D. The CDR3 covers 20 residues. CDR1 MNHEY and CDR2 SVGEGT come from the germline V gene. V was clipped by 5 bases and J by 2 bases, with 28 bases between them.

This clonotype was counted between two and nine times. The rearrangement links TRBV6-6 to TRBJ1-2, with unresolved D. The CDR3 consists of 14 residues. V was pared by 0 bases and J by 8 bases, with 13 bases between. Per germline, CDR1 MNHNY and CDR2 SVGAGI (reference sequence). CDR3 amino acids: CASSYSVDGWGYTF. CDR3 bases: TGTGCCAGCAGTTACTCGGTCGATGGTTGGGGCTACACCTTC.

This rearrangement joins TRBV7-6 to TRBJ1-5; 7 nucleotides align to TRBD1. Germline assignment: CDR1 SGHVS and CDR2 FNYEAQ. The CDR3 runs to 22 residues. J was trimmed by 5 bases and V by 3 bases; bases with no gene match: 28. The CDR3 DNA reads TGTGCCAGCAGCTTCAAAGCCGGGACAGACCTCCCTCGGGAACGGAGCGATCAGCCCCAGCATTTT. This translates into CASSFKAGTDLPRERSDQPQHF.

This clonotype showed up many times. Germline and junction disagree at one end, which may indicate a read error. V is TRBV20-1 and J is TRBJ1-2; TRBD1 agrees at 7 bases. Germline CDR1 and CDR2: DFQATT and SNEGSKA (reference sequence). There are 13 residues in the CDR3. CDR3 sequence: CSGRPYPGGGYTF. CDR3 DNA: TGCAGTGGTAGACCTTACCCAGGGGGAGGCTACACCTTC.